This T cell receptor beta chain was identified during a study of blood T cell repertoires in COVID-19. Study overall: The United States, Italy and Spain were the sources of the acute and convalescent COVID-19 samples.

V lost 6 bases to trimming and J lost 3 bases; unmatched junction nucleotides: 11. This CDR3 has 16 residues. Germline lookup yields CDR1 SGHKS and CDR2 YYEKEE (reference sequence). Clones were sequenced by immunoSEQ multiplex PCR, and TCRdb holds only the in-frame ones, with some missing. Here the sample spans 90,000 to 100,000 clones, roughly 90% being singletons. The TCR was taken from a man older than 75 with acute or convalescent COVID-19. The gene calls are TRBV5-5 and TRBJ2-3, with TRBD1 matching over 9 bases. Specimen: peripheral blood. CDR3 protein: CASTPGGQGPTDTQYF. In DNA form, the CDR3 reads TGTGCCAGCACCCCCGGGGGACAGGGCCCGACAGATACGCAGTATTTT.